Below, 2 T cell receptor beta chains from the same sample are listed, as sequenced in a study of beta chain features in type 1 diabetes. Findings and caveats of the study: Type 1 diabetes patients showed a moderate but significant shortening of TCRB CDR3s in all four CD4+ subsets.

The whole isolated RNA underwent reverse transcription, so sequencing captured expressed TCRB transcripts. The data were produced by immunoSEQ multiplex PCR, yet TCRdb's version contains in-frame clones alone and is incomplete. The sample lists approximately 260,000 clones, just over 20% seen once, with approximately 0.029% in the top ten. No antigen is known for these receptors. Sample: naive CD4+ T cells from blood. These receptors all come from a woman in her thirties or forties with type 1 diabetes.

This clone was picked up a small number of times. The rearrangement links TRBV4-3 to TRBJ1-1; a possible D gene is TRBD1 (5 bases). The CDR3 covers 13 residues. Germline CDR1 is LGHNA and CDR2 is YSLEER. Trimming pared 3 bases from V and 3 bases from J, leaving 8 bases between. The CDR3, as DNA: TGCGCCAGCAGCCACGCGGGGGACACTGAAGCTTTCTTT. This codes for CASSHAGDTEAFF.

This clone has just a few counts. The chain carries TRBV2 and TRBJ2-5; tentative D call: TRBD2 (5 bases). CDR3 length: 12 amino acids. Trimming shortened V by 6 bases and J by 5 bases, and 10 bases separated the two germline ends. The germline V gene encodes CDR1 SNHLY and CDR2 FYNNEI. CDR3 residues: CASSGDPETQYF. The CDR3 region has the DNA TGTGCCAGCAGCGGGGATCCGGAGACCCAGTACTTC.